A selection of T cell receptor beta chains follows, all from one sample in a study of T-cell memory formation after mild COVID-19. TCRdb reprocessed the 5' RACE reads with MiXCR, giving one entry per CDR3 protein. The data contain about 500,000 distinct CDR3 sequences, around 21% of them seen just once; the ten biggest clones take up around 13%. Specimen: PBMCs or a T cell subset sorted from them (not recorded which). Every receptor here comes from an adult woman who had mild COVID-19 (a few samples of this study predate the infection). Cell type and time point are not known. The CDR3 runs from the conserved cysteine through the conserved F or W. A D gene is named only where the DNA matches it firmly. Expanded clones get a size class; other rows say once, few or many, or leave the size out.

j_call | d_call | v_call | clone_size | cdr3_aa | cdr3_nt
TRBJ2-7 | - | TRBV6-1 | - | CASNAYEQYF | TGTGCCAGCAACGCCTACGAGCAGTACTTC
TRBJ2-7 | - | TRBV20-1 | many | CSASPGPGSYEQYF | TGCAGTGCTTCCCCGGGACCCGGGTCCTACGAGCAGTACTTC
TRBJ2-7 | TRBD2 | TRBV4-3 | - | CASSQRRGLAGVYEQYF | TGCGCCAGCAGCCAACGCCGAGGACTAGCGGGAGTGTACGAGCAGTACTTC
TRBJ1-1 | - | TRBV4-3 | - | CASSQEPGEGEAFF | TGCGCCAGCAGCCAAGAGCCGGGGGAGGGTGAAGCTTTCTTT
TRBJ1-6 | - | TRBV27 | - | CASSLGAGFDSPLHF | TGTGCCAGCAGTTTGGGGGCAGGGTTCGATTCACCCCTCCACTTT
TRBJ1-2 | - | TRBV12-3/TRBV12-4 | few | CASTPQGGYGYTF | TGTGCCAGCACCCCGCAAGGGGGGTATGGCTACACCTTC
TRBJ2-1 | - | TRBV5-1 | - | CDSMAGPSLGDEQFF | TGCGACAGCATGGCGGGGCCCTCCCTTGGCGATGAGCAGTTCTTC
TRBJ2-3 | - | TRBV7-9 | - | CASRGPSTDTQYF | TGTGCCAGCAGGGGACCCAGCACAGATACGCAGTATTTT
TRBJ2-5 | - | TRBV18 | few | CASSPMAQETQYF | TGTGCCAGCTCACCAATGGCGCAAGAGACCCAGTACTTC
TRBJ2-3 | TRBD1 | TRBV23-1 | - | CASSNESGTDFTDTQYF | TGCGCCAGCAGTAATGAATCCGGGACAGACTTCACAGATACGCAGTATTTT
TRBJ1-5 | - | TRBV27 | - | CASSKYGGLTRGQPQHF | TGTGCCAGCTCGAAGTACGGGGGCTTGACGAGAGGTCAGCCCCAGCATTTT
TRBJ2-7 | TRBD1 | TRBV9 | - | CASSTLGTGINEQYF | TGTGCCAGCAGCACTCTCGGGACAGGGATCAACGAGCAGTACTTC
TRBJ2-5 | - | TRBV5-6 | - | CASTTSRAVQETQYF | TGTGCCAGCACCACTTCTCGCGCAGTTCAAGAGACCCAGTACTTC
TRBJ2-1 | TRBD2 | TRBV19 | many | CASKWVAGGINEQFF | TGTGCCAGTAAATGGGTCGCGGGAGGAATCAATGAGCAGTTCTTC
TRBJ2-7 | TRBD2 | TRBV20-1 | few | CSAMLAGGTYEQYF | TGCAGTGCTATGCTAGCGGGGGGGACCTACGAGCAGTACTTC
TRBJ1-1 | - | TRBV19 | - | CASKGVLREYTEAFF | TGTGCCAGTAAGGGAGTGCTAAGGGAGTACACTGAAGCTTTCTTT